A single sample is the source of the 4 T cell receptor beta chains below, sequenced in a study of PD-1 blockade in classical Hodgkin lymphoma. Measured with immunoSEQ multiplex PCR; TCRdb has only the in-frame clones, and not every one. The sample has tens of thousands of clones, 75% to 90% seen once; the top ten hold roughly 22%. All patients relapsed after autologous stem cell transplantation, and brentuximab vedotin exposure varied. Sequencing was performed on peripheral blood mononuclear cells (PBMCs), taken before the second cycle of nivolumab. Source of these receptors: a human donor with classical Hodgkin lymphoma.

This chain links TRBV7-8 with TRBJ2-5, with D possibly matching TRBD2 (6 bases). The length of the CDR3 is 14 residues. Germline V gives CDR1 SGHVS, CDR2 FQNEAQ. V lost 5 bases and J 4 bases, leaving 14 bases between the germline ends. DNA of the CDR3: TGTGCCAGCAGCAATACGCGGGGTCCAGAGACCCAGTACTTC. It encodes CASSNTRGPETQYF.

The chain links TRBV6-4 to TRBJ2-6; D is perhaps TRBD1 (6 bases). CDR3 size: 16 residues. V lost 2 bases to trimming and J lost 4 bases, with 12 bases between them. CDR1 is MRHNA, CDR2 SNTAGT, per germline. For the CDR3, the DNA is TGTGCCAGCAGTGACACCCACAGGGTCGGGGCCAACGTCCTGACTTTC. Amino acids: CASSDTHRVGANVLTF.

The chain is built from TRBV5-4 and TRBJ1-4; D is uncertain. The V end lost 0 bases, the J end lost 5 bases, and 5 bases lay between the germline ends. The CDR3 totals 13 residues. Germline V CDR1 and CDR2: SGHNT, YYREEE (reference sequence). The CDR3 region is CASSLERNEKLFF. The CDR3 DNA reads TGTGCCAGCAGCTTGGAACGGAATGAAAAACTGTTTTTT.

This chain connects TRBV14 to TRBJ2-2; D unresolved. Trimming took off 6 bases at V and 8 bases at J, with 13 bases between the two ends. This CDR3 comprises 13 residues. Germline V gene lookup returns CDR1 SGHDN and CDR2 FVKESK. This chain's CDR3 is CASRQTFLGELFF. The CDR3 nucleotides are TGTGCCAGCAGACAGACGTTCCTAGGGGAGCTGTTTTTT.